The rows below give T cell receptor beta chains drawn from one sample of a study of high-grade serous ovarian cancer treatment subgroups. Sequencing used immunoSEQ multiplex PCR; TCRdb keeps in-frame clones, though not all of them. Of some 4,200 clones listed, just under 80% are singletons. Sample: tumor tissue. These receptors all come from a human donor with high-grade serous ovarian cancer. Both conserved end residues are part of each CDR3. The D gene is left open where the match is weak. Clone size is shown for a subset of rows, as once, few, many or a class of expanded clone.

>TRBV7-8|TRBD1|TRBJ2-3|NA|13
CACGQGERDTQYF
TGTGCCTGCGGACAGGGTGAGAGAGATACGCAGTATTTT
>TRBV7-9|NA|TRBJ1-5|few|13
CASSATMGQPQHF
TGTGCCAGCAGCGCAACGATGGGTCAGCCCCAGCATTTT
>TRBV15|NA|TRBJ2-6|NA|16
CATSGVFTTGANVLTF
TGTGCCACCAGCGGGGTATTCACAACTGGGGCCAACGTCCTGACTTTC
>TRBV7-9|TRBD1|TRBJ2-3|NA|15
CASSLRTGTTDTQYF
TGTGCCAGCAGCTTACGGACAGGGACCACAGATACGCAGTATTTT
>TRBV14|NA|TRBJ2-1|NA|12
CASSQVPGQQFF
TGTGCCAGCAGCCAAGTCCCGGGACAGCAGTTCTTC
>TRBV9|NA|TRBJ2-7|NA|16
CASSVDHDSHSYEQYF
TGTGCCAGCAGCGTAGACCACGACAGCCACTCCTACGAGCAGTACTTC
>TRBV11-2|NA|TRBJ2-1|NA|15
CASSLAGGRSGEQFF
TGTGCCAGCAGCTTAGCCGGCGGGCGGTCGGGGGAGCAGTTCTTC
>TRBV19|NA|TRBJ1-2|NA|15
CASSIGLATIYGYTF
TGTGCCAGTAGTATCGGACTCGCCACAATCTATGGCTACACCTTC
>TRBV29-1|TRBD2|TRBJ2-1|NA|14
CSVGIAGGGNEQFF
TGCAGCGTTGGGATAGCGGGGGGAGGGAATGAGCAGTTCTTC
>TRBV6-6|NA|TRBJ2-2|NA|11
CASSSSGELFF
TGTGCCAGCAGTTCATCCGGGGAGCTGTTTTTT
>TRBV4-1|NA|TRBJ1-4|NA|15
CASSQRQGLWEKLFF
TGCGCCAGCAGCCAAAGGCAGGGACTATGGGAAAAACTGTTTTTT
>TRBV2|NA|TRBJ1-2|NA|13
CASSDGGAYGYTF
TGTGCCAGCAGTGACGGAGGAGCCTATGGCTACACCTTC
>TRBV7-8|TRBD1|TRBJ2-2|NA|16
CASSFWGQGDTGELFF
TGTGCCAGCAGCTTTTGGGGACAGGGGGATACCGGGGAGCTGTTTTTT
>TRBV4-3|TRBD2|TRBJ2-2|NA|15
CASSQVGGVGGELFF
TGCGCCAGCAGCCAAGTCGGGGGGGTTGGCGGGGAGCTGTTTTTT
>TRBV5-4|TRBD1|TRBJ1-2|NA|15
CASSSPGQATHGYTF
TGTGCCAGCAGCTCCCCCGGACAGGCCACGCATGGCTACACCTTC
>TRBV6-1|NA|TRBJ2-2|NA|15
CASSRYGPGTGELFF
TGTGCCAGCAGTCGATACGGGCCGGGCACCGGGGAGCTGTTTTTT
>TRBV6-5|NA|TRBJ1-2|NA|12
CASKGDNYGYTF
TGTGCCAGCAAAGGGGACAACTATGGCTACACCTTC
>TRBV21-1|NA|TRBJ2-3|NA|16
CASSEGRASVDDTQYF
TGTGCCAGCAGCGAGGGGAGGGCTAGCGTCGACGATACGCAGTATTTT
>TRBV27|NA|TRBJ1-5|NA|13
CASSKGVDQPQHF
TGTGCCAGCAGTAAAGGAGTGGATCAGCCCCAGCATTTT
>TRBV7-9|NA|TRBJ2-5|NA|13
CASMPFLGETQYF
TGTGCCAGCATGCCTTTTCTGGGGGAGACCCAGTACTTC
>TRBV6-5|TRBD1|TRBJ1-1|NA|13
CASSYTGDTEAFF
TGTGCCAGCAGTTACACAGGGGACACTGAAGCTTTCTTT
>TRBV7-2|NA|TRBJ1-1|few|18
CASSLASTGHDWFTEAFF
TGTGCCAGCAGCTTAGCCTCGACAGGCCATGATTGGTTCACTGAAGCTTTCTTT
>TRBV7-9|TRBD1|TRBJ2-1|NA|15
CASSLGTGDYNEQFF
TGTGCCAGCAGCTTGGGGACAGGGGACTACAATGAGCAGTTCTTC
>TRBV7-6|TRBD2|TRBJ2-5|NA|16
CASSAELAGGRETQYF
TGTGCCAGCAGCGCGGAACTAGCGGGGGGGCGGGAGACCCAGTACTTC
>TRBV27|TRBD1|TRBJ2-7|NA|16
CASTPLRRTGMRRQYF
TGTGCCAGCACCCCGCTCCGTCGGACAGGGATGAGGCGGCAGTACTTC
>TRBV2|NA|TRBJ1-4|NA|14
CASSEWENNEKLFF
TGTGCCAGCAGTGAGTGGGAAAATAATGAAAAACTGTTTTTT
>TRBV21-1|NA|TRBJ1-2|NA|16
CASGPTGAQTIYGYTF
TGTGCCAGCGGACCCACGGGGGCCCAAACTATCTATGGCTACACCTTC
>TRBV30|NA|TRBJ1-6|NA|14
CARGSLDRSSPLHF
TGTGCCAGAGGAAGCCTCGACAGGAGTTCACCCCTCCACTTT
>TRBV6-6|NA|TRBJ2-1|NA|15
CASSYEGGAYNEQFF
TGTGCCAGCAGTTACGAGGGGGGCGCTTACAATGAGCAGTTCTTC
>TRBV9|NA|TRBJ1-3|few|15
CASSVRVGTGNTIYF
TGTGCCAGCAGCGTAAGGGTGGGGACAGGAAACACCATATATTTT
>TRBV5-4|NA|TRBJ2-2|NA|16
CASSLGGTANTGELFF
TGTGCCAGCAGCTTAGGGGGGACAGCGAACACCGGGGAGCTGTTTTTT
>TRBV4-1|NA|TRBJ2-2|NA|12
CASSLAAGELFF
TGCGCCAGCAGCCTCGCGGCCGGGGAGCTGTTTTTT
>TRBV27|TRBD2|TRBJ2-2|NA|16
CASTSLGGRNTGELFF
TGTGCCAGCACCTCCCTGGGGGGGAGGAACACCGGGGAGCTGTTTTTT
>TRBV30|TRBD2|TRBJ2-3|few|15
CAWSKLGLASDTQYF
TGTGCCTGGAGTAAACTGGGACTAGCATCAGATACGCAGTATTTT
>TRBV7-9|NA|TRBJ1-5|NA|13
CASSSSPDQPQHF
TGTGCCAGCAGCTCCTCCCCCGATCAGCCCCAGCATTTT
>TRBV9|NA|TRBJ1-2|NA|15
CASSVDYPGAYGYTF
TGTGCCAGCAGCGTAGATTACCCAGGGGCGTATGGCTACACCTTC
>TRBV4-1|NA|TRBJ2-1|once|15
CASSHLIWPNNEQFF
TGCGCCAGCAGCCACCTAATCTGGCCCAACAATGAGCAGTTCTTC
>TRBV2|NA|TRBJ1-4|few|15
CASSKSQGSGEKLFF
TGTGCCAGCAGTAAATCCCAGGGGAGCGGTGAAAAACTGTTTTTT
>TRBV19|NA|TRBJ1-1|NA|15
CASSILGRWNTEAFF
TGTGCCAGTAGTATATTAGGCCGATGGAACACTGAAGCTTTCTTT
>TRBV7-2|NA|TRBJ2-7|NA|17
CASSLALKSTHHYEQYF
TGTGCCAGCAGCTTAGCGTTAAAATCCACCCATCACTACGAGCAGTACTTC
>TRBV28|TRBD1|TRBJ2-4|NA|13
CASVDRGHDIQYF
TGTGCCAGCGTCGACAGGGGCCATGACATTCAGTACTTC
>TRBV6-5|NA|TRBJ1-5|NA|13
CASSYRLDQPQHF
TGTGCCAGCAGTTACAGACTGGATCAGCCCCAGCATTTT
>TRBV2|NA|TRBJ2-3|NA|11
CASSEIDTQYF
TGTGCCAGCAGTGAAATTGATACGCAGTATTTT
>TRBV5-6|NA|TRBJ2-1|NA|11
CASSLHNEQFF
TGTGCCAGCAGCCTCCACAATGAGCAGTTCTTC
>TRBV28|NA|TRBJ2-5|NA|13
CASSFPVQETQYF
TGTGCCAGCAGTTTTCCGGTACAAGAGACCCAGTACTTC
>TRBV28|NA|TRBJ2-7|NA|12
CASHNGAYEQYF
TGTGCCAGCCATAACGGGGCCTACGAGCAGTACTTC
>TRBV9|NA|TRBJ1-4|NA|15
CASSERGVPGEKLFF
TGTGCCAGCAGCGAGAGGGGCGTTCCCGGGGAAAAACTGTTTTTT
>TRBV13|TRBD2|TRBJ2-5|once|14
CASRPGTSGETQYF
TGTGCCAGCAGGCCAGGGACTAGCGGAGAGACCCAGTACTTC
>TRBV7-9|NA|TRBJ2-3|NA|12
CASSPAQDTQYF
TGTGCCAGCAGCCCGGCGCAGGATACGCAGTATTTT
>TRBV6-5|NA|TRBJ1-1|NA|14
CASRGPVRDTEAFF
TGTGCCAGCAGGGGACCTGTGAGGGACACTGAAGCTTTCTTT
>TRBV6-4|TRBD2|TRBJ2-3|NA|14
CASRGGYSTDTQYF
TGTGCCAGCAGGGGAGGGTATAGCACAGATACGCAGTATTTT
>TRBV6-5|TRBD1|TRBJ1-2|NA|13
CASGNNPTGRYTF
TGTGCCAGCGGTAATAATCCGACAGGGCGGTACACCTTC
>TRBV6-6|NA|TRBJ1-1|few|14
CASRGGGENTEAFF
TGTGCCAGCAGGGGCGGCGGGGAAAACACTGAAGCTTTCTTT
>TRBV7-9|TRBD1|TRBJ1-4|NA|17
CASSLGQVVGTNEKLFF
TGTGCCAGCAGCTTGGGACAGGTTGTGGGAACTAATGAAAAACTGTTTTTT
>TRBV7-8|NA|TRBJ1-3|NA|12
CASSLGGNTIYF
TGTGCCAGCAGCTTAGGGGGAAACACCATATATTTT